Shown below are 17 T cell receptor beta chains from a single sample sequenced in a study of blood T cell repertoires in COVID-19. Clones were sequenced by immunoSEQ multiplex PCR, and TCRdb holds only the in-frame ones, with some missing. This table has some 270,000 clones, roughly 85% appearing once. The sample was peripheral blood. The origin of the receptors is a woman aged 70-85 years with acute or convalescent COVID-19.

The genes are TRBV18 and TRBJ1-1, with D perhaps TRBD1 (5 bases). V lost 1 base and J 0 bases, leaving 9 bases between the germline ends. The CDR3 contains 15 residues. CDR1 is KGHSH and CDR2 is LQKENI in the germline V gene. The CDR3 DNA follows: TGTGCCAGCTCACCACAGGAGGGGATGAACACTGAAGCTTTCTTT. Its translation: CASSPQEGMNTEAFF.

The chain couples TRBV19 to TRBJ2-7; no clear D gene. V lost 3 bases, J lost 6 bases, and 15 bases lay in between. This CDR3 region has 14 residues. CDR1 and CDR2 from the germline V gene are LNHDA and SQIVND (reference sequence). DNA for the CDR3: TGTGCCAGTAGTATTGGCAGACGTCCAGGCGAGCAGTACTTC. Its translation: CASSIGRRPGEQYF.

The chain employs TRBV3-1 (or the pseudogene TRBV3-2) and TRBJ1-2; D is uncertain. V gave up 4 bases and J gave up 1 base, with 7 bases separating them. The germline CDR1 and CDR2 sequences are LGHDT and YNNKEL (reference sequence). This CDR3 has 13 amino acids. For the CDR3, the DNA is TGTGCCAGCAGCCGCGGGCTTAACTATGGCTACACCTTC. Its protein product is CASSRGLNYGYTF.

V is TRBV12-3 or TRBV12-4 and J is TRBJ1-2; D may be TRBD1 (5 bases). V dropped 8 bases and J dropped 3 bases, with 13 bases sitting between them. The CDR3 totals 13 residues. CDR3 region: CASVRDRDYGYTF. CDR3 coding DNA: TGTGCCAGCGTACGTGACAGAGACTATGGCTACACCTTC.

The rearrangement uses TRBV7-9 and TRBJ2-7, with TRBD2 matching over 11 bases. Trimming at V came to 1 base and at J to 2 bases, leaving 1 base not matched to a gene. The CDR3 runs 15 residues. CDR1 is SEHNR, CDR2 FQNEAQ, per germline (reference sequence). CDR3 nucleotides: TGTGCCAGCAGCTTAGAGGGACTAGCGGCCTACGAGCAGTACTTC. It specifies CASSLEGLAAYEQYF.

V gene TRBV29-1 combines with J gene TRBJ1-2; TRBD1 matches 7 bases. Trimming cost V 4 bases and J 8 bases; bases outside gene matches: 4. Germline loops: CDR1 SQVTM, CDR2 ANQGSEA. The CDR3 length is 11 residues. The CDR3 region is CSVVDRVGYTF. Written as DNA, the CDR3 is TGCAGCGTTGTAGACAGGGTCGGCTACACCTTC. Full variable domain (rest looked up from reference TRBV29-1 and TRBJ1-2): SAVISQKPSRDICQRGTSLTIQCQVDSQVTMMFWYRQQPGQSLTLIATANQGSEATYESGFVIDKFPISRPNLTFSTLTVSNMSPEDSSIYLCSVVDRVGYTFGSGTRLTVV.

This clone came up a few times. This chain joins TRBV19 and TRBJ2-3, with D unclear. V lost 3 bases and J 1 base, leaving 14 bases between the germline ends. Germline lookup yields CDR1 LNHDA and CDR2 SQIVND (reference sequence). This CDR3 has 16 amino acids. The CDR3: CASSIRGGSRTDTQYF. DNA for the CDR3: TGTGCCAGTAGTATTCGCGGCGGAAGCCGCACAGATACGCAGTATTTT.

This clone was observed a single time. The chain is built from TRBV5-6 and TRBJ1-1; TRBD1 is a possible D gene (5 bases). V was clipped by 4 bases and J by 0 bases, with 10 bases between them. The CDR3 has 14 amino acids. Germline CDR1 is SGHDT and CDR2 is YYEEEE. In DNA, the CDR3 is TGTGCCAGCAGCCCTCAGGGCGTGAACACTGAAGCTTTCTTT. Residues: CASSPQGVNTEAFF.

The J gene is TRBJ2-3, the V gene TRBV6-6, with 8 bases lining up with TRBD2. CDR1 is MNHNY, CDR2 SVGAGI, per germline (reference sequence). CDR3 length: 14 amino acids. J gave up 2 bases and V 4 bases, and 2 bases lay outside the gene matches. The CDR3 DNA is TGTGCCAGCAGTTTAGCGGGGATCACAGATACGCAGTATTTT. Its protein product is CASSLAGITDTQYF.

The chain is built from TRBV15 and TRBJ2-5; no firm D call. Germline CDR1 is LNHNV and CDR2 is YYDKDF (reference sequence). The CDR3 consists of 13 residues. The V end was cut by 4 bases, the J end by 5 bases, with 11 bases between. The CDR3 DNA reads TGTGCCACCAGCACCGGGTCGAAGGAGACCCAGTACTTC. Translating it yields CATSTGSKETQYF.

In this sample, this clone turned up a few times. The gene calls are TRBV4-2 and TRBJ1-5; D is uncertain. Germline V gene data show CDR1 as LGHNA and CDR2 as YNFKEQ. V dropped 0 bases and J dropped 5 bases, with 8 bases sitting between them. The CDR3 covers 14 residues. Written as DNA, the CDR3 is TGTGCCAGCAGCCAAGATACAGAAGATCAGCCCCAGCATTTT. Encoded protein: CASSQDTEDQPQHF.

This CDR3 is CASSEGSGGNTEAFF. CDR3 sequence (DNA): TGCGCCAGCAGCGAGGGCTCAGGGGGGAACACTGAAGCTTTCTTT. The rearrangement uses TRBV5-1 and TRBJ1-1; 7 bases fit TRBD1. V shed 4 bases and J 1 base; nucleotides not matched to a gene: 7. Germline CDR1 is SGHRS and CDR2 is YFSETQ. This CDR3 has 15 residues.

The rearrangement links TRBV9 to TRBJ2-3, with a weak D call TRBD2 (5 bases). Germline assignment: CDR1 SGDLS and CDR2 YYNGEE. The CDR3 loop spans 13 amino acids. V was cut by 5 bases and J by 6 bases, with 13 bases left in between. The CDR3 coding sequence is TGTGCCAGCAGTGGATGGAGAGGGGATACGCAGTATTTT. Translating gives CASSGWRGDTQYF.

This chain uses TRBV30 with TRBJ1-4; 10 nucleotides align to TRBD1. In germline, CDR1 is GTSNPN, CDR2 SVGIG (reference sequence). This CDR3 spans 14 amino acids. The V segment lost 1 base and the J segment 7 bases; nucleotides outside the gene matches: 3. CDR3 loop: CAWSAGQGSEKLFF. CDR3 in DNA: TGTGCCTGGAGTGCGGGACAGGGGAGTGAAAAACTGTTTTTT. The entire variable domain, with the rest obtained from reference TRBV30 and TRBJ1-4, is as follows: SQTIHQWPATLVQPVGSPLSLECTVEGTSNPNLYWYRQAAGRGLQLLFYSVGIGQISSEVPQNLSASRPQDRQFILSSKKLLLSDSGFYLCAWSAGQGSEKLFFGSGTQLSVL.

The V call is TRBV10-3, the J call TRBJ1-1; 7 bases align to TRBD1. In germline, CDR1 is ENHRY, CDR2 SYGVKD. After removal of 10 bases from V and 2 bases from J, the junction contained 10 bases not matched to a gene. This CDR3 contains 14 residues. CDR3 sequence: CASDSGTANTEAFF. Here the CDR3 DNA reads TGTGCCAGTGACTCCGGGACAGCAAACACTGAAGCTTTCTTT.

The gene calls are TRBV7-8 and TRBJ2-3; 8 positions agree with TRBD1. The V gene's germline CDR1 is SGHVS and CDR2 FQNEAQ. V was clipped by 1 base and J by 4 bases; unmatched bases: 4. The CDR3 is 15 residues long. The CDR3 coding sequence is TGTGCCAGCAGCTTAGAGCAGGGGGCTGCAGATACGCAGTATTTT. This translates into CASSLEQGAADTQYF.

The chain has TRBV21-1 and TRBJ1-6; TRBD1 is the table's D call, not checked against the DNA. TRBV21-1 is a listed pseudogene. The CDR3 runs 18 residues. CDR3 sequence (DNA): TGTGCCAGCAGCACAAAAATGAGAGGGACAGGGGGTCGGTCACCCCTCCACTTT. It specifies CASSTKMRGTGGRSPLHF.